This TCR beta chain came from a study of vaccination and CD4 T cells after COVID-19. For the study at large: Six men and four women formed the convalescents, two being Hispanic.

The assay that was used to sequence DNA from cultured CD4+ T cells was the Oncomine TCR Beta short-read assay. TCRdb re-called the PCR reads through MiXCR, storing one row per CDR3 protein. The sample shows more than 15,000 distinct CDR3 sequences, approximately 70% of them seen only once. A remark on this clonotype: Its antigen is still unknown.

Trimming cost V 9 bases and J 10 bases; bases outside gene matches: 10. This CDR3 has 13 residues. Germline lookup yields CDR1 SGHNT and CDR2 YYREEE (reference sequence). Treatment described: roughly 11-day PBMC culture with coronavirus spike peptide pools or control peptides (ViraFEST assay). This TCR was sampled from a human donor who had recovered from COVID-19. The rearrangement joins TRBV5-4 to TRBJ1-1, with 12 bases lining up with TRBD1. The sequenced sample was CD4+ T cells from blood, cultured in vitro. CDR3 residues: CAKGDRGQVGAFF. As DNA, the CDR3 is TGTGCCAAAGGGGACAGGGGGCAGGTAGGAGCTTTCTTT.